The 13 T cell receptor beta chains below were found in one sample sequenced in a study of OX40 agonist ivuxolimab in advanced cancers. The library came from the immunoSEQ multiplex PCR assay. Entries here come from immuneACCESS through TCRdb and include only in-frame sequences with V and J called. Some clones fail to appear in such tables; in the studies checked, an unresolved V gene covers under half of the shortfall, and the cause of the remainder is unknown. The sample table records around 100,000 clones; 70% to 90% of these occur just once. 0.15% to 0.2% of the sample is held by the ten biggest clonotypes. Here the sequenced sample was CD4+ or CD8+ T cells sorted from blood, taken in a trial of the OX40 agonist ivuxolimab. Every receptor here comes from an adult with an advanced solid tumor such as melanoma, head and neck, liver or kidney cancer.

The CDR3 DNA reads TGTGCCAGCAGCGGTGTTTGGGGGGTCTCTCTTGACACCGGGGAGCTGTTTTTT. The encoded protein is CASSGVWGVSLDTGELFF. The chain is built from TRBV7-9 and TRBJ2-2, with TRBD2 as a possible D gene (6 bases). V was trimmed by 5 bases and J by 3 bases, leaving 22 bases between them. This CDR3 has 18 residues. Per germline, CDR1 SEHNR and CDR2 FQNEAQ (reference sequence).

This chain joins TRBV9 and TRBJ2-7; D remains ambiguous. CDR3 length equals 15 residues. Deletions cut 2 bases from V and 0 bases from J, with 12 bases between. CDR1 and CDR2 from the germline V gene are SGDLS and YYNGEE. The CDR3 coding sequence is TGTGCCAGCAGCGTGGCCAGCGCCTTCTCCTACGAGCAGTACTTC. As protein: CASSVASAFSYEQYF.

The chain is built from TRBV5-6 and TRBJ2-7, with 8 bases matching TRBD2. Germline loops: CDR1 SGHDT, CDR2 YYEEEE. This CDR3 has 16 amino acids. V shed 0 bases and J 4 bases; nucleotides not matched to a gene: 9. CDR3 nucleotide sequence: TGTGCCAGCAGCTTGGACGTCTCTCCGGGGGGGTACGAGCAGTACTTC. This translates into CASSLDVSPGGYEQYF.

This chain connects TRBV10-2 to TRBJ1-5, with 12 bases lining up with TRBD1. Unmatched junction bases numbered 3, after V lost 2 bases and J lost 1 base. From germline, CDR1 is WSHSY and CDR2 SAAADI. The CDR3 consists of 17 residues. CDR3 region: CASSEGTGGVSNQPQHF. The CDR3 DNA reads TGCGCCAGCAGTGAGGGGACAGGGGGCGTGAGCAATCAGCCCCAGCATTTT.

This sequence joins TRBV11-2 and TRBJ2-7, with TRBD2 as a possible D gene (6 bases). Trimming removed 6 bases at V and 0 bases at J, with 12 bases between. Germline CDR1 and CDR2: SGHAT and FQNNGV. This CDR3 comprises 14 residues. CDR3 nucleotides: TGTGCCAGCAGATCTCTAGCGTACTCCTACGAGCAGTACTTC. It is translated as CASRSLAYSYEQYF.

The gene calls are TRBV9 and TRBJ2-5, with D perhaps matching TRBD1 (5 bases). Looked up from germline, CDR1 is SGDLS and CDR2 is YYNGEE. The length of the CDR3 is 15 residues. Trimming cost V 0 bases and J 5 bases, with 14 bases left between them. CDR3 amino acids: CASSVEVWSGETQYF. For the CDR3, the DNA is TGTGCCAGCAGCGTAGAGGTTTGGTCAGGGGAGACCCAGTACTTC.

This clone was seen a few times. V is TRBV10-3 and J is TRBJ1-2; 11 nucleotides agree with TRBD1. There are 17 residues in the CDR3. Germline CDR1 and CDR2: ENHRY and SYGVKD. The V segment lost 3 bases and the J segment 4 bases; nucleotides outside the gene matches: 10. The CDR3 DNA follows: TGTGCCATCAGTGAAGGGGGCCCCGGGACAGGGGGCTATGGCTACACCTTC. It specifies CAISEGGPGTGGYGYTF.

This clone showed up just a few times. J is TRBJ1-6 and V is TRBV5-1; 9 bases align to TRBD1. This CDR3 has 14 amino acids. Losses at the gene ends were 0 bases for V and 8 bases for J; bases not matched to a gene: 0. Per germline, CDR1 SGHRS and CDR2 YFSETQ. The CDR3 protein is CASSLDRGHSPLHF. CDR3 coding DNA: TGCGCCAGCAGCTTGGACAGGGGGCATTCACCCCTCCACTTT.

The chain is built from TRBV2 and TRBJ2-1; 10 bases line up with TRBD2. Germline CDR1 and CDR2: SNHLY and FYNNEI. V gave up 3 bases and J gave up 7 bases; unmatched junction bases: 6. CDR3 size: 15 residues. CDR3 loop: CASSDVSGRINEQFF. The CDR3 nucleotides are TGTGCCAGCAGTGATGTTAGCGGGAGGATAAATGAGCAGTTCTTC.

This chain links TRBV19 with TRBJ2-2; D gene ambiguous. The V gene's germline CDR1 is LNHDA and CDR2 SQIVND (reference sequence). Trimming pared 3 bases from V and 0 bases from J, leaving 8 bases between. The CDR3 is 15 amino acids. The CDR3 protein is CASSIMAANTGELFF. CDR3 nucleotides: TGTGCCAGTAGTATCATGGCCGCGAACACCGGGGAGCTGTTTTTT.

The J gene is TRBJ2-3, the V gene TRBV19; TRBD2 aligns across 8 bases. Germline V gene lookup returns CDR1 LNHDA and CDR2 SQIVND (reference sequence). The CDR3 contains 15 residues. V lost 5 bases, J lost 3 bases, and 7 bases stayed unmatched. This CDR3 reads CASSSAGAGTDTQYF. CDR3 DNA: TGTGCCAGTAGTTCAGCGGGGGCAGGGACAGATACGCAGTATTTT.

In regard to this clone: Other DNA sequences of this sample code for an identical CDR3. The V gene is TRBV5-6, the J gene TRBJ1-6, with a tentative D call TRBD1 (6 bases). There are 16 residues in the CDR3. The V end lost 0 bases, the J end lost 10 bases, and 17 bases lay between the germline ends. The germline CDR1 and CDR2 sequences are SGHDT and YYEEEE. The CDR3 sequence is CASSLGVRGHVSPLHF. CDR3 nucleotides: TGTGCCAGCAGCTTGGGAGTTAGGGGACATGTATCACCCCTCCACTTT.

V and J are TRBV27 and TRBJ1-5; 8 bases align to TRBD1. This CDR3 has 16 amino acids. V was pared by 0 bases and J by 7 bases, with 8 bases of the junction left unmatched. Germline loops: CDR1 MNHEY, CDR2 SMNVEV (reference sequence). Here the CDR3 reads CASSLSWQGARQPQHF. The CDR3 DNA sequence: TGTGCCAGCAGTTTATCGTGGCAGGGGGCACGGCAGCCCCAGCATTTT.